This T cell receptor beta chain was captured in a study of T cells in Graves' hyperthyroidism and ophthalmopathy. This clonotype occurred many times. Its cognate antigen is unknown. Findings and caveats of the study: By a 13 V-J model, ophthalmopathy was set apart from stable hyperthyroidism. In the blood, most expanded thyroid clonotypes above 0.001 appeared as well.

The CDR3 length is 15 residues. V lost 4 bases and J lost 5, with 18 bases in between. The germline gives CDR1 SGHDT, CDR2 YYEEEE. Exclusion criteria comprised uncontrolled infection, other autoimmune disease, pregnancy or lactation. In making diagnoses, clinical symptoms, serum thyroxine and TRAb, thyroid ultrasound and orbital computed tomography were all used. RNA transcripts yielded amplified TCR beta CDR3 regions. The TCR CDR3 was amplified in a first-round RT-PCR using the HTBI primer set. TCRdb itself ran the multiplex PCR reads through MiXCR, one entry per CDR3 protein. The sample lists a few hundred thousand distinct CDR3 sequences, 15% to 19% occurring once.

The rearrangement links TRBV5-6 to TRBJ1-1, with no clear D. The sequenced sample was blood. The clonotype was recovered from a woman between 18 and 29 years old with Graves' hyperthyroidism. The CDR3 nucleotides read TGTGCCAGCAGCCCAACTATTGGAAGTTGGACTGAAGCTTTCTTT. Translating gives CASSPTIGSWTEAFF.